The 9 T cell receptor beta chains reported below all come from one sample, sequenced in a study of blood T cells in healthy people across ages. Primers used in a second PCR of about 7 to 12 cycles were a sample-barcoded 5' primer and a J-beta primer mix. TCRdb passed the 5' RACE reads through MiXCR, listing each CDR3 protein once. The sample has roughly 800,000 distinct CDR3 sequences, approximately 25% seen once. The same sample was also studied in work on T cells of mothers and their children.

Sequenced input: blood. Source of these receptors: a boy between 5 and 17 years old in good health.

The V call is TRBV10-3, the J call TRBJ2-3; weak D call: TRBD2 (6 bases). Germline V lookup: CDR1 ENHRY, CDR2 SYGVKD. The V and J ends lost 6 bases and 4 bases respectively, with 14 bases between them. CDR3 length: 14 residues. The CDR3 here is CAISVGEEADTQYF. The CDR3 nucleotides are TGTGCCATCAGCGTTGGGGAGGAAGCAGATACGCAGTATTTT.

The rearrangement uses TRBV27 and TRBJ1-5; tentative D call: TRBD1 (5 bases). Germline V gives CDR1 MNHEY, CDR2 SMNVEV (reference sequence). V lost 5 bases and J lost 2, with 10 bases in between. This CDR3 comprises 14 residues. CDR3 sequence (DNA): TGTGCCAGCAGTGGGGCGGGGGGCAATCAGCCCCAGCATTTT. Protein product: CASSGAGGNQPQHF.

This chain links TRBV27 with TRBJ1-1; no clear D gene. Trimming took 10 bases from V and 2 from J, leaving 8 bases between them. This CDR3 is built from 11 residues. The germline CDR1 and CDR2 sequences are MNHEY and SMNVEV (reference sequence). The chain's CDR3 is CATRENTEAFF. As DNA, the CDR3 is TGTGCCACCCGAGAAAACACTGAAGCTTTCTTT.

This clonotype was seen a few times. The V and J genes are TRBV20-1 and TRBJ2-5; TRBD2 agrees at 11 bases. Germline loops: CDR1 DFQATT, CDR2 SNEGSKA (reference sequence). The ends lost 1 base at V and 2 bases at J; junction bases unmatched: 9. This CDR3 has 17 amino acids. CDR3 region: CSARVPRLAGPQETQYF. CDR3 bases: TGCAGTGCTAGAGTCCCCAGACTAGCGGGGCCGCAAGAGACCCAGTACTTC.

The V call is TRBV6-2 or TRBV6-3, the J call TRBJ1-2; D not certain. The CDR3 is 13 amino acids. Germline V gene sequence: CDR1 MNHEY, CDR2 SVGEGT. The germline V and J ends were trimmed by 9 bases and 7 bases, with 18 bases remaining between them. The CDR3 sequence: CARDGSVVGGYTF. DNA of the CDR3: TGTGCCAGAGACGGGAGTGTCGTTGGTGGCTACACCTTC.

V and J are TRBV7-2 and TRBJ2-1, with D tentatively TRBD1 or TRBD2 (5 bases each). V lost 5 bases and J 4 bases, leaving 12 bases between the germline ends. This CDR3 region has 14 residues. Germline values: CDR1 SGHTA, CDR2 FQGNSA. The CDR3 coding sequence is TGTGCCAGCAGCCAGGGAGCAAATTACAATGAGCAGTTCTTC. Protein sequence: CASSQGANYNEQFF. The variable domain in full, completed from reference TRBV7-2 and TRBJ2-1, reads GAGVSQSPSNKVTEKGKDVELRCDPISGHTALYWYRQSLGQGLEFLIYFQGNSAPDKSGLPSDRFSAERTGGSVSTLTIQRTQQEDSAVYLCASSQGANYNEQFFGPGTRLTVL.

V gene TRBV12-3 or TRBV12-4 combines with J gene TRBJ1-3, with D possibly matching TRBD1 (6 bases). Trimming shortened V by 6 bases and J by 2 bases, and 11 bases separated the two germline ends. The CDR3 has 14 amino acids. The CDR3, as DNA: TGTGCCAGCAGACTAGGGGGTCCTGGAAACACCATATATTTT. Translating gives CASRLGGPGNTIYF.

V and J are TRBV12-3 or TRBV12-4 and TRBJ1-2; TRBD1 matches at 7 bases. V shed 7 bases and J 8 bases; nucleotides not matched to a gene: 13. The CDR3 totals 14 residues. The CDR3 DNA reads TGTGCCAGCAAGTCGGGACAGCTGCTCGAGGGCTACACCTTC. It translates to CASKSGQLLEGYTF.

The rearrangement uses TRBV11-2 and TRBJ2-5, with D possibly being TRBD1 or TRBD2 (6 bases each). The DNA end favors TRBJ2-1, so the J call may be wrong. Germline V gives CDR1 SGHAT, CDR2 FQNNGV. This CDR3 comprises 16 residues. The CDR3 nucleotides are TGTGCCAGCAGCTTGTTCCGGGGGCGAGACGGGAATGAGCAGTTCTTC. It codes for CASSLFRGRDGNEQFF.